The next 28 T cell receptor beta chains were all read from a single sample in a study of synovial regulatory T cells in juvenile arthritis. Assay used: immunoSEQ multiplex PCR; TCRdb lists only in-frame clones, some missing. This sample lists 9,600 or so clones; its ten largest clones have roughly 2%. Sequences were obtained from Treg cells from blood. Subset in this sample: remaining (HLA-DR-negative) circulating blood Treg cells. These receptors were taken from a donor younger than 30 with juvenile idiopathic arthritis.

CDR3 amino acids: CASSFGQPQHF. This sequence joins TRBV28 and TRBJ1-5; TCRdb outputs TRBD1, but without DNA this stays unchecked. The CDR3 consists of 11 residues. A DNA sequence was not provided. Germline CDR1 is MDHEN and CDR2 is SYDVKM.

The chain uses TRBV6-5 and TRBJ2-5; TCRdb gives TRBD1 as the D gene, but with no DNA this cannot be confirmed. The CDR3 loop spans 14 amino acids. Only the protein is available. Per the germline V gene, CDR1 is MNHEY and CDR2 is SVGAGI. CDR3 amino acids: CASSRPGTGETQYF.

This clone is identified as medium-sized from frequency. The chain employs TRBV19 and TRBJ2-2. The germline V gene encodes CDR1 LNHDA and CDR2 SQIVND (reference sequence). The CDR3 consists of 15 residues. The nucleotide record is missing. The CDR3 region is CASSISGRNTGELFF.

The J gene is TRBJ1-2, the V gene TRBV7-9; lacking DNA, the TRBD1 call made by TCRdb goes unchecked. Germline-derived CDR1 and CDR2 are SEHNR and FQNEAQ (reference sequence). The CDR3 extends over 14 amino acids. The nucleotide record is missing. The CDR3 loop reads CASSLRDRNYGYTF.

The rearrangement links TRBV20-1 to TRBJ2-5; TCRdb selects TRBD2, and the lack of DNA leaves this call unchecked. Germline CDR1 and CDR2: DFQATT and SNEGSKA (reference sequence). The CDR3 has 11 amino acids. The nucleotide record is missing. CDR3 sequence reads: CSASSKETQYF.

The chain joins TRBV7-2 to TRBJ2-2. The CDR3 extends over 14 amino acids. There is no recorded DNA. The germline V gene encodes CDR1 SGHTA and CDR2 FQGNSA. The CDR3 loop reads CASSLEPNTGELFF. Filled out from reference TRBV7-2 and TRBJ2-2, the complete variable domain reads GAGVSQSPSNKVTEKGKDVELRCDPISGHTALYWYRQSLGQGLEFLIYFQGNSAPDKSGLPSDRFSAERTGGSVSTLTIQRTQQEDSAVYLCASSLEPNTGELFFGEGSRLTVL.

The chain recombines TRBV5-1 with TRBJ2-3; the D gene TCRdb calls, TRBD2, cannot be checked with no DNA. Per the germline V gene, CDR1 is SGHRS and CDR2 is YFSETQ. The CDR3 runs to 15 residues. DNA for this receptor is not on file. This CDR3 is CASSAQWRSTDTQYF.

The chain has TRBV5-1 and TRBJ2-1. There are 14 residues in the CDR3. The DNA is unrecorded. The germline gives CDR1 SGHRS, CDR2 YFSETQ. CDR3 amino acids: CASTIRAEYNEQFF.

The chain employs TRBV5-6 and TRBJ2-3; TCRdb's D call, TRBD2, is unchecked because there is no DNA. CDR1 SGHDT and CDR2 YYEEEE come from the germline V gene. The CDR3 runs to 16 residues. Only the protein is on record. CDR3 region: CASSLSGRGLTDTQYF.

The V gene is TRBV6-5, the J gene TRBJ2-7; the TCRdb call, TRBD2, lacks DNA for checking. The length of the CDR3 is 14 residues. The DNA is unrecorded. The germline V gene encodes CDR1 MNHEY and CDR2 SVGAGI. The CDR3 spells CASSYGGSGYEQYF.

The chain recombines TRBV6-4 with TRBJ2-5; checking the TCRdb D call of TRBD2 is not possible without DNA. CDR1 MRHNA and CDR2 SNTAGT come from the germline V gene. This CDR3 is 12 amino acids long. Only the protein is on record. CDR3 residues: CASIWDWETQYF.

This clone is labeled medium-sized based on frequency. The J gene is TRBJ1-2, the V gene TRBV10-3; the D gene TCRdb calls, TRBD1, cannot be checked with no DNA. There are 11 residues in the CDR3. This entry has no DNA. Germline V gene sequence: CDR1 ENHRY, CDR2 SYGVKD. CDR3 protein: CATSGIYGYTF.

The V call is TRBV5-8, the J call TRBJ2-7; TCRdb designates TRBD1, a call that cannot be tested without DNA. CDR3 length: 13 amino acids. The entry carries no DNA sequence. Germline loops: CDR1 SGHTS, CDR2 YDEGEE. CDR3: CASSLGTGREQYF. The variable domain in full, with the rest retrieved from reference TRBV5-8 and TRBJ2-7, is EAGVTQSPTHLIKTRGQQATLRCSPISGHTSVYWYQQALGLGLQFLLWYDEGEERNRGNFPPRFSGRQFPNYSSELNVNALELEDSALYLCASSLGTGREQYFGPGTRLTVT.

The chain uses TRBV5-1 and TRBJ2-1; TCRdb picks TRBD1, but there is no DNA to check that call. From germline, CDR1 is SGHRS and CDR2 YFSETQ. CDR3 length: 13 residues. DNA for this receptor is not on file. The CDR3 loop is CASSLDRDTEQFF.

This clone shows up as medium-sized (0.01 to 0.1%) by frequency. The chain employs TRBV5-5 and TRBJ1-4. CDR3 length: 18 residues. No DNA sequence was recorded. Germline loops: CDR1 SGHKS, CDR2 YYEKEE (reference sequence). The CDR3 loop is CASSFGLVGIRENEKLFF.

This clone is classed as medium-sized by frequency. The chain couples TRBV6-6 to TRBJ2-7. Germline CDR1 is MNHNY and CDR2 is SVGAGI (reference sequence). The CDR3 sequence is 12 residues long. A DNA sequence was not provided. CDR3 region: CASSPTVHEQYF.

This rearrangement joins TRBV28 to TRBJ2-3; the TRBD1 assignment by TCRdb is unverifiable without DNA. The CDR3 is made up of 14 amino acids. The protein alone is recorded here. Germline CDR1 is MDHEN and CDR2 is SYDVKM. CDR3 protein: CASRMARGTDTQYF.

J is TRBJ2-1 and V is TRBV6-1. The CDR3 contains 12 residues. No DNA appears here. Germline CDR1 reads MNHNS; CDR2 reads SASEGT. This CDR3 is CASSGVGNEQFF.

V usage is TRBV5-1 and J usage is TRBJ2-3; TCRdb gives TRBD1 as the D gene, but with no DNA this cannot be confirmed. This CDR3 region has 14 residues. Only the protein is on record. CDR1 SGHRS and CDR2 YFSETQ come from the germline V gene. CDR3 in amino acids: CASKVGATEGTQYF.

The genes are TRBV21-1 and TRBJ1-1; TCRdb's D gene call, TRBD1, goes unchecked for lack of DNA. TRBV21-1 is labeled a pseudogene. This CDR3 region has 17 residues. Only the protein sequence is given. The CDR3 sequence is CASSKESQGGSEEEAFF.

This chain uses TRBV10-1 with TRBJ1-6. This CDR3 comprises 13 residues. No DNA accompanies this entry. Per the germline V gene, CDR1 is WNHNN and CDR2 is SYGVQD (reference sequence). The CDR3 loop is CASSLSYNSPLHF.

This chain uses TRBV18 with TRBJ1-5. Germline values: CDR1 KGHSH, CDR2 LQKENI. The CDR3 is 13 amino acids. The DNA is unrecorded. The CDR3 is CASSPSPHQPQHF. Complete variable domain (other parts from reference TRBV18 and TRBJ1-5): NAGVMQNPRHLVRRRGQEARLRCSPMKGHSHVYWYRQLPEEGLKFMVYLQKENIIDESGMPKERFSAEFPKEGPSILRIQQVVRGDSAAYFCASSPSPHQPQHFGDGTRLSIL.

The V and J genes are TRBV5-1 and TRBJ2-1; TCRdb's D gene call, TRBD1, goes unchecked for lack of DNA. This CDR3 has 13 amino acids. No nucleotide data were recorded. Germline V lookup: CDR1 SGHRS, CDR2 YFSETQ. CDR3 sequence: CASRRTGFNEQFF.

Considering frequency, this clone is medium-sized. This chain uses TRBV19 with TRBJ1-2; the D call from TCRdb, TRBD1, cannot be confirmed without DNA. Germline assignment: CDR1 LNHDA and CDR2 SQIVND (reference sequence). CDR3 length equals 17 residues. DNA is not recorded here. CDR3 protein: CASSIVGTAGYRSGYTF. The whole variable domain, filled in from reference TRBV19 and TRBJ1-2, reads DGGITQSPKYLFRKEGQNVTLSCEQNLNHDAMYWYRQDPGQGLRLIYYSQIVNDFQKGDIAEGYSVSREKKESFPLTVTSAQKNPTAFYLCASSIVGTAGYRSGYTFGSGTRLTVV.

This chain connects TRBV18 to TRBJ2-7. The CDR3 totals 15 residues. No DNA was logged. CDR1 is KGHSH and CDR2 is LQKENI in the germline V gene. The CDR3 protein is CASSPQQGYSYEQHF.

The CDR3 protein is CASSPRGEFYGYTF. The chain employs TRBV21-1 and TRBJ1-2. TRBV21-1 is a known pseudogene. The CDR3 contains 14 residues. No DNA accompanies this entry.

This chain's CDR3 is CASSLAGVGNYNEQFF. The chain combines TRBV7-8 with TRBJ2-1; TCRdb indicates TRBD2, and absent DNA this call remains unverified. In germline, CDR1 is SGHVS, CDR2 FQNEAQ. The length of the CDR3 is 16 residues. Only the protein sequence is given. Based on the CDR3 plus reference TRBV7-8 and TRBJ2-1, the full variable domain is GAGVSQSPRYKVAKRGQDVALRCDPISGHVSLFWYQQALGQGPEFLTYFQNEAQLDKSGLPSDRFFAERPEGSVSTLKIQRTQQEDSAVYLCASSLAGVGNYNEQFFGPGTRLTVL.

V usage is TRBV7-9 and J usage is TRBJ1-1. CDR3 length: 14 residues. DNA was not recorded. Looked up from germline, CDR1 is SEHNR and CDR2 is FQNEAQ (reference sequence). The chain's CDR3 is CASSLAGARTEAFF.